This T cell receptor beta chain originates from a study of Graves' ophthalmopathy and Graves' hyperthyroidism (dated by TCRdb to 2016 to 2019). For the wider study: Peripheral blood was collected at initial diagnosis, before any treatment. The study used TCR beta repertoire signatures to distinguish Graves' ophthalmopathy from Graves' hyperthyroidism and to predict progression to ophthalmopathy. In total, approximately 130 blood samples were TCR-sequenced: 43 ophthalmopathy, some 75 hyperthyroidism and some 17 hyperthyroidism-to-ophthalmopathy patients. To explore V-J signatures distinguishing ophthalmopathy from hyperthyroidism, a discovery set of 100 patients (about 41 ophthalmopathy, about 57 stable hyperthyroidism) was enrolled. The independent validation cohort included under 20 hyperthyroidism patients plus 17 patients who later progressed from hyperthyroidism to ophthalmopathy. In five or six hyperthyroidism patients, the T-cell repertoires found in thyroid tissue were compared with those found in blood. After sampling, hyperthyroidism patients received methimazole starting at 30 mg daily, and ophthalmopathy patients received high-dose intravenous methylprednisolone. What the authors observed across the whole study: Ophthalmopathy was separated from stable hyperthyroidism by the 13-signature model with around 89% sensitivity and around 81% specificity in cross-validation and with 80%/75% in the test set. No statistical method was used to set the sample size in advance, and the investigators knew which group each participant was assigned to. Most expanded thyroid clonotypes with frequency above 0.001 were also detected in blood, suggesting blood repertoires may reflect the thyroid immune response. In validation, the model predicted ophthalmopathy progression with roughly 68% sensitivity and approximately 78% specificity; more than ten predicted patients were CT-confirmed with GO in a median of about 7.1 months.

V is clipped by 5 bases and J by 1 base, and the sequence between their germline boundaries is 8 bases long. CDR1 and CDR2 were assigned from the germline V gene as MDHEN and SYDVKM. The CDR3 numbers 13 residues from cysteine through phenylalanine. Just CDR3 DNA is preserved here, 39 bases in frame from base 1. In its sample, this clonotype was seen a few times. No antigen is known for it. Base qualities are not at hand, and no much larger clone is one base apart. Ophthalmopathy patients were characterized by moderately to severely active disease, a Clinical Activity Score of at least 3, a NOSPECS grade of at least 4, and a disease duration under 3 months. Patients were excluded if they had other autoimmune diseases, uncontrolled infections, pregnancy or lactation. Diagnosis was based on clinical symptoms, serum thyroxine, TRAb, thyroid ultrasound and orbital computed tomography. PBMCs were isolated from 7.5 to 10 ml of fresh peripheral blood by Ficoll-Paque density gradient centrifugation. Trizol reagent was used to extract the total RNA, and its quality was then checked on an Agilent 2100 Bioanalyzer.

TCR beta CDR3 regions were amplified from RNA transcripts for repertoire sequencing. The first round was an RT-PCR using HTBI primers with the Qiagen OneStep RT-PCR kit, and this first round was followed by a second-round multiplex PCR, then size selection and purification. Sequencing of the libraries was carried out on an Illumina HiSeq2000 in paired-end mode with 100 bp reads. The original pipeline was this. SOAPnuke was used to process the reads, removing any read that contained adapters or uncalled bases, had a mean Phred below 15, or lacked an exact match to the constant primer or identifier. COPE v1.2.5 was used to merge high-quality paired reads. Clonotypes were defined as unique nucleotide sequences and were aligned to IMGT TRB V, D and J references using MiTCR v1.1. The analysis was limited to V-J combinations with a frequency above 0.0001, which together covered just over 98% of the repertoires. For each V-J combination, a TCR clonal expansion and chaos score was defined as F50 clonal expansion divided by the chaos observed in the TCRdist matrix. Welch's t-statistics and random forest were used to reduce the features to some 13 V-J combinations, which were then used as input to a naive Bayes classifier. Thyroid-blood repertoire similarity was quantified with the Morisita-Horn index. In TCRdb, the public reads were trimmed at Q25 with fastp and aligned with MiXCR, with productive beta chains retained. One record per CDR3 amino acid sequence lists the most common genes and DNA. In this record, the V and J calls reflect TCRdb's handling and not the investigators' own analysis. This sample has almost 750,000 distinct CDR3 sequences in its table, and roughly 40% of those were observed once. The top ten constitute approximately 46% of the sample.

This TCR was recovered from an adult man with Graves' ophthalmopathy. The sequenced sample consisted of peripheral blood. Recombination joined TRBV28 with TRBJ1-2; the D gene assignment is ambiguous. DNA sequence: TGTGCCAGCAGTCTGAAGATTAACTATGGCTACACCTTC. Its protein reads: CASSLKINYGYTF.